The 26 T cell receptor beta chains below come from one sample, sequenced in a study of T-cell reconstitution after alpha-beta-depleted transplantation in children. TCRbeta library construction was performed incorporating unique molecular identifiers. TCRdb used MiXCR to reprocess the PCR reads, holding one entry per CDR3 protein. In the table there are hundreds of thousands of distinct CDR3 sequences, approximately 12% of which are singletons. Sequenced here: PBMCs, sampled from the stem cell graft. Every receptor here comes from a human donor who donated a stem cell graft to a child with Fanconi anemia.

J is TRBJ2-5 and V is TRBV5-1; the D gene is possibly TRBD1 (6 bases). V was shortened by 5 bases and J by 4 bases, with 12 bases between the two germline ends. This CDR3 contains 13 residues. Looked up from germline, CDR1 is SGHRS and CDR2 is YFSETQ. In DNA, the CDR3 is TGCGCCAGCAGTCCGGACAGCCGAGAGACCCAGTACTTC. It codes for CASSPDSRETQYF. Full variable domain (rest looked up from reference TRBV5-1 and TRBJ2-5): KAGVTQTPRYLIKTRGQQVTLSCSPISGHRSVSWYQQTPGQGLQFLFEYFSETQRNKGNFPGRFSGRQFSNSRSEMNVSTLELGDSALYLCASSPDSRETQYFGPGTRLLVL.

This clonotype was seen ten or more times. The chain is built from TRBV28 and TRBJ1-2; the match to TRBD1 covers 7 bases. CDR3 size: 14 residues. With V trimmed by 5 bases and J by 4 bases, 7 bases remained unmatched. Germline V gene data show CDR1 as MDHEN and CDR2 as SYDVKM. The chain's CDR3 is CASSIAGTVYGYTF. DNA for the CDR3: TGTGCCAGCAGTATAGCTGGGACAGTCTATGGCTACACCTTC.

This clonotype appeared a few times. The chain has TRBV6-5 and TRBJ1-3, with D perhaps TRBD1 (6 bases). The V end lost 0 bases, the J end lost 3 bases, and 15 bases lay between the germline ends. In germline, CDR1 is MNHEY, CDR2 SVGAGI. The length of the CDR3 is 17 residues. The CDR3 is CASSYSRQGRSGNTIYF. As DNA, the CDR3 is TGTGCCAGCAGTTACTCGAGGCAGGGGAGGAGTGGAAACACCATATATTTT.

There are a few counts of this clonotype. The rearrangement links TRBV6-5 to TRBJ1-2, with TRBD1 matching 7 bases. CDR3 length: 14 amino acids. Germline V gene lookup returns CDR1 MNHEY and CDR2 SVGAGI. V lost 5 bases, J lost 4 bases, and 7 bases stayed unmatched. The CDR3 region is CASSQGDRSYGYTF. CDR3 DNA sequence: TGTGCCAGCAGTCAGGGGGACAGATCCTATGGCTACACCTTC.

V is TRBV12-3 or TRBV12-4 and J is TRBJ2-1, with 7 bases identical to TRBD1. The CDR3 is 15 amino acids. V trimming: 4 bases; J trimming: 8 bases; junction bases outside the gene matches: 11. The CDR3 here is CASSSRTGPRDEQFF. Written as DNA, the CDR3 is TGTGCCAGCAGTTCCCGGACAGGCCCCCGGGATGAGCAGTTCTTC.

This clonotype was picked up a small number of times. The rearrangement uses TRBV14 and TRBJ1-1; 8 bases map to TRBD1. The CDR3 has 17 amino acids. Germline lookup yields CDR1 SGHDN and CDR2 FVKESK. V was pared by 0 bases and J by 5 bases, with 11 bases of the junction left unmatched. CDR3 DNA: TGTGCCAGCAGCCAAGAAAAAAAACAGGGGGGAAGGACTGAAGCTTTCTTT. Protein sequence: CASSQEKKQGGRTEAFF.

The chain carries TRBV7-9 and TRBJ2-3; D gene uncertain. The CDR3 is made up of 12 amino acids. The ends were cut back, 6 bases at V and 3 bases at J, with 7 bases in the middle. The germline V gene has CDR1 SEHNR and CDR2 FQNEAQ (reference sequence). This chain's CDR3 is CASRVMTDTQYF. CDR3 nucleotides: TGTGCCAGCAGGGTCATGACAGATACGCAGTATTTT.

This clonotype has just a few counts. CDR3: CASSPDSDRASNQPQHF. In nucleotides, the CDR3 is TGTGCCAGCAGCCCCGACTCAGACAGGGCTAGCAATCAGCCCCAGCATTTT. The V and J genes are TRBV4-2 and TRBJ1-5; 7 bases align to TRBD1. In germline, CDR1 is LGHNA, CDR2 YNFKEQ. V was clipped by 4 bases and J by 0 bases; unmatched bases: 9. The CDR3 length is 17 residues.

This clonotype was detected only a few times. The CDR3: CASSVGGESYEQYF. As DNA, the CDR3 is TGTGCCAGCAGCGTGGGCGGGGAGAGCTACGAGCAGTACTTC. V is TRBV9 and J is TRBJ2-7, with a possible D match to TRBD2 (6 bases). Germline V gene lookup returns CDR1 SGDLS and CDR2 YYNGEE. V was cut by 2 bases and J by 3 bases, with 12 bases left in between. The CDR3 spans 14 residues.

The chain has TRBV4-2 and TRBJ1-4; D not resolved. CDR1 and CDR2 (germline): LGHNA, YNFKEQ. Between the trimmed V and J ends, which lost 3 bases and 6 bases, there was a span of 14 bases. CDR3 length equals 15 residues. CDR3 sequence: CASSQRDQRYEKLFF. Written as DNA, the CDR3 is TGTGCCAGCAGCCAGAGAGACCAACGTTATGAAAAACTGTTTTTT.

This clonotype has more than one count but fewer than ten. The chain employs TRBV5-1 and TRBJ1-6; D ambiguous. This CDR3 spans 16 amino acids. Trimming left V 3 bases short and J 7 bases short, with 17 bases between. Germline values: CDR1 SGHRS, CDR2 YFSETQ. CDR3 protein: CASSSFPEGRNSPLHF. In nucleotides, the CDR3 is TGCGCCAGCAGCTCGTTCCCCGAAGGGCGGAATTCACCCCTCCACTTT.

This clonotype appeared many times. The genes are TRBV6-5 and TRBJ2-6; D may be TRBD1 (5 bases). The length of the CDR3 is 15 residues. CDR1 MNHEY and CDR2 SVGAGI come from the germline V gene. V was pared by 5 bases and J by 4 bases, with 12 bases between. CDR3 sequence reads: CASSHRQRGANVLTF. CDR3 sequence (DNA): TGTGCCAGCAGTCATCGACAGAGAGGGGCCAACGTCCTGACTTTC.

V is TRBV4-3 and J is TRBJ1-2; D might be TRBD1 (6 bases). The CDR3 is 14 amino acids. The V end lost 4 bases, the J end lost 2 bases, and 11 bases lay between the germline ends. The germline V gene has CDR1 LGHNA and CDR2 YSLEER. The CDR3 DNA reads TGCGCCAGCAGCCTCCTAGGGGGGAACTATGGCTACACCTTC. Translated, it gives CASSLLGGNYGYTF.

The chain couples TRBV10-3 to TRBJ2-7, with 7 bases identical to TRBD1. V shed 6 bases, J shed 7 bases, and the junction held 3 bases outside the gene matches. The CDR3 is 11 amino acids. Germline V gene sequence: CDR1 ENHRY, CDR2 SYGVKD. The CDR3, as DNA: TGTGCCATCAGACAGGGGTGGGAGCAGTACTTC. Its protein is CAIRQGWEQYF.

The CDR3 reads CASSQPGLTRADTQYF. The CDR3 DNA is TGTGCCAGCAGCCAGCCCGGATTGACGCGGGCAGATACGCAGTATTTT. The chain recombines TRBV4-2 with TRBJ2-3; D perhaps matches TRBD2 (5 bases). Germline V gene lookup returns CDR1 LGHNA and CDR2 YNFKEQ. The length of the CDR3 is 16 residues. Trimming removed 3 bases from V and 4 bases from J, with 17 bases in between.

The chain is built from TRBV11-2 and TRBJ1-4, with D uncertain. Trimming pared 5 bases from V and 6 bases from J, leaving 10 bases between. The germline CDR1 and CDR2 sequences are SGHAT and FQNNGV. CDR3 length equals 13 residues. As DNA, the CDR3 is TGTGCCAGCAGCCCGGGGAGGGATGAAAAACTGTTTTTT. Its translation: CASSPGRDEKLFF.

This clonotype came up a few times. The CDR3 nucleotides are TGCGCCAGCAGTACAGGGGGCGGCACTGAAGCTTTCTTT. This encodes CASSTGGGTEAFF. The genes are TRBV10-2 and TRBJ1-1, with 9 bases aligning to TRBD1. The CDR3 extends over 13 amino acids. The germline gives CDR1 WSHSY, CDR2 SAAADI. The junction had 2 bases not matched to a gene; V was cut back by 5 bases and J by 4 bases.

The chain joins TRBV7-6 to TRBJ2-5; 12 nucleotides match TRBD2. The CDR3 runs to 17 residues. Germline loops: CDR1 SGHVS, CDR2 FNYEAQ. V shed 0 bases and J 4 bases; nucleotides not matched to a gene: 6. The CDR3 DNA is TGTGCCAGCAGCTTAGCCGGTTCTAGCGGGGGGGCAGAGACCCAGTACTTC. Translated, it gives CASSLAGSSGGAETQYF.

This clonotype was picked up a small number of times. This chain uses TRBV12-3 or TRBV12-4 with TRBJ1-1; 8 bases line up with TRBD1. The CDR3 has 14 amino acids. Germline trimming cut 3 bases from V and 5 bases from J; bases unmatched to any gene: 5. The CDR3, as DNA: TGTGCCAGCAGTTTCAGGGGGCCGGGGACTGAAGCTTTCTTT. Translating it yields CASSFRGPGTEAFF.

The J gene is TRBJ1-2, the V gene TRBV20-1; 12 positions agree with TRBD1. The V segment lost 2 bases and the J segment 10 bases; nucleotides outside the gene matches: 5. Germline V gene lookup returns CDR1 DFQATT and CDR2 SNEGSKA (reference sequence). The CDR3 has 13 amino acids. The CDR3 region is CSARKGTGGAYTF. CDR3 coding DNA: TGCAGTGCTAGAAAAGGGACAGGGGGCGCCTACACCTTC.

The genes are TRBV5-1 and TRBJ2-1, with 9 bases aligning to TRBD1. Germline V gene sequence: CDR1 SGHRS, CDR2 YFSETQ. The CDR3 length is 15 residues. The trim removed 3 bases at V and 4 bases at J, leaving 5 bases unmatched. For the CDR3, the DNA is TGCGCCAGCAGCTCCCAAGGACAGGGGTACAATGAGCAGTTCTTC. Translated: CASSSQGQGYNEQFF. The full variable domain, its missing parts supplied by reference TRBV5-1 and TRBJ2-1, is KAGVTQTPRYLIKTRGQQVTLSCSPISGHRSVSWYQQTPGQGLQFLFEYFSETQRNKGNFPGRFSGRQFSNSRSEMNVSTLELGDSALYLCASSSQGQGYNEQFFGPGTRLTVL.

This clonotype was seen a few times. J is TRBJ1-5 and V is TRBV6-6; D is unresolved. The CDR3 sequence is 13 residues long. Germline values: CDR1 MNHNY, CDR2 SVGAGI (reference sequence). The V end was cut by 3 bases, the J end by 5 bases, with 8 bases between. CDR3 bases: TGTGCCAGCAGTTATAGACGAGATCAGCCCCAGCATTTT. This translates into CASSYRRDQPQHF.

This sequence joins TRBV15 and TRBJ2-6, with D unresolved. Trimming pared 5 bases from V and 4 bases from J, leaving 6 bases between. Germline V gene sequence: CDR1 LNHNV, CDR2 YYDKDF (reference sequence). The CDR3 runs to 13 residues. The CDR3 sequence is CATSHAGANVLTF. CDR3 DNA: TGTGCCACCAGCCACGCCGGGGCCAACGTCCTGACTTTC. Complete variable domain (other parts from reference TRBV15 and TRBJ2-6): DAMVIQNPRYQVTQFGKPVTLSCSQTLNHNVMYWYQQKSSQAPKLLFHYYDKDFNNEADTPDNFQSRRPNTSFCFLDIRSPGLGDTAMYLCATSHAGANVLTFGAGSRLTVL.

At least ten counts were recorded for this clonotype. The chain is built from TRBV29-1 and TRBJ2-5, with 9 bases matching TRBD1. The CDR3 is 14 residues long. Trimming cost V 7 bases and J 4 bases; bases outside gene matches: 10. The germline V gene has CDR1 SQVTM and CDR2 ANQGSEA. As DNA, the CDR3 is TGCAGCGGCAGGGACAGGGTCGGGTCAGAGACCCAGTACTTC. Amino acids: CSGRDRVGSETQYF.

This clonotype was counted between two and nine times. The rearrangement uses TRBV6-1 and TRBJ2-7, with 9 bases lining up with TRBD1. With V trimmed by 7 bases and J by 4 bases, 11 bases remained unmatched. The CDR3 length is 15 residues. Germline CDR1 and CDR2: MNHNS and SASEGT. CDR3 bases: TGTGCCAGCACCCCTCGGACAGGGGCAAGTTACGAGCAGTACTTC. As protein: CASTPRTGASYEQYF.

This clonotype was counted many times. The chain has TRBV5-6 and TRBJ2-3, with D unclear. V was clipped by 0 bases and J by 5 bases, with 7 bases between them. This CDR3 is 13 amino acids long. Germline-derived CDR1 and CDR2 are SGHDT and YYEEEE. CDR3 DNA sequence: TGTGCCAGCAGCTTGGCCCCCGGAGATACGCAGTATTTT. The encoded protein is CASSLAPGDTQYF.